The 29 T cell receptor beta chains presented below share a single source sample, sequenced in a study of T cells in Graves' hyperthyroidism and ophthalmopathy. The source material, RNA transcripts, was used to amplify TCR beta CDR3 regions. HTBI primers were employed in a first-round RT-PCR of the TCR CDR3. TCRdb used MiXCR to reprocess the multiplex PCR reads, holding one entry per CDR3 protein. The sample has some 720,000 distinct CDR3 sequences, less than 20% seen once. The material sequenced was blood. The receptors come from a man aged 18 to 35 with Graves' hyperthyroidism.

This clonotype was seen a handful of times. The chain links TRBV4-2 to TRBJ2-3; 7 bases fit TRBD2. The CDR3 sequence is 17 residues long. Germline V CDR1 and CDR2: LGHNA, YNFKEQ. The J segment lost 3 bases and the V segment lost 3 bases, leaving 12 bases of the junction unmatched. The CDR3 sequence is CASSHRPSGEVTDTQYF. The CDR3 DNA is TGTGCCAGCAGCCACCGGCCTAGCGGTGAGGTGACAGATACGCAGTATTTT.

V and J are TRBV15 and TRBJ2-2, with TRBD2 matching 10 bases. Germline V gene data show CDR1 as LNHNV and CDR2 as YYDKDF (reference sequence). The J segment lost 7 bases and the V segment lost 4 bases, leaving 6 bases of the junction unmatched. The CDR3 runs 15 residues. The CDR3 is CATSKAAGGFGELFF. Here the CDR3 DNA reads TGTGCCACCAGCAAGGCAGCGGGAGGGTTCGGGGAGCTGTTTTTT. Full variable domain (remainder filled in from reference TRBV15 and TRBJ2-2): DAMVIQNPRYQVTQFGKPVTLSCSQTLNHNVMYWYQQKSSQAPKLLFHYYDKDFNNEADTPDNFQSRRPNTSFCFLDIRSPGLGDTAMYLCATSKAAGGFGELFFGEGSRLTVL.

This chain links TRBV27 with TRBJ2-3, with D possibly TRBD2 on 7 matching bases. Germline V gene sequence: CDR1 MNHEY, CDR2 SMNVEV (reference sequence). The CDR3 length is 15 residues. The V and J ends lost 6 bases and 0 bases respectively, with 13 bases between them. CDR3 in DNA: TGTGCCAGCAGGAGGGGGGGGGGTAGCACAGATACGCAGTATTTT. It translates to CASRRGGGSTDTQYF.

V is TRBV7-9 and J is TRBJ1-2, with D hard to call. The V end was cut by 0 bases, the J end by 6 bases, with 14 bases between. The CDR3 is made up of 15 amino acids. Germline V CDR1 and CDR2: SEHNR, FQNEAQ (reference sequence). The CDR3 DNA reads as TGTGCCAGCAGCTTAGCTGTCCGTCCGACCGATGGCTACACCTTC. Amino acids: CASSLAVRPTDGYTF.

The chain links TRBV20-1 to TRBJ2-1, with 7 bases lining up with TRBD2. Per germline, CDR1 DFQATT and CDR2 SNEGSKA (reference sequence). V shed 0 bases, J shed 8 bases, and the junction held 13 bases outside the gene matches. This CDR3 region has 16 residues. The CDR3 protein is CSAREGGAGEGYEQFF. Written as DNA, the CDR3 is TGCAGTGCTAGAGAGGGAGGGGCGGGAGAAGGCTATGAGCAGTTCTTC.

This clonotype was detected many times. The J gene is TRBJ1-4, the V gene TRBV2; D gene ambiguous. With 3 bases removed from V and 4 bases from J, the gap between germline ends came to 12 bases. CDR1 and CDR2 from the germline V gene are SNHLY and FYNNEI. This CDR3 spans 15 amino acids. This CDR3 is CASSDSGLDNEKLFF. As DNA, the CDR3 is TGTGCCAGCAGTGATTCCGGTCTGGATAATGAAAAACTGTTTTTT.

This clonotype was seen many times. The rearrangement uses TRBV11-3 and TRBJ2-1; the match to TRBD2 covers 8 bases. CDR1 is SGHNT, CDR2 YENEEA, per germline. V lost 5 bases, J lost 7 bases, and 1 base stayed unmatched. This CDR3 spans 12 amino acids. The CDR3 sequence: CASSSGSNEQFF. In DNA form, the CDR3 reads TGTGCCAGCAGCAGCGGGAGTAATGAGCAGTTCTTC.

CDR3 coding DNA: TGTGCCAGCAGCGATAGGACTAACCAAGAGACCCAGTACTTC. Amino acids: CASSDRTNQETQYF. The chain has TRBV9 and TRBJ2-5; D possibly corresponds to TRBD2 (6 bases). Germline V CDR1 and CDR2: SGDLS, YYNGEE. The CDR3 length is 14 residues. Deletions cut 3 bases from V and 0 bases from J, with 9 bases between.

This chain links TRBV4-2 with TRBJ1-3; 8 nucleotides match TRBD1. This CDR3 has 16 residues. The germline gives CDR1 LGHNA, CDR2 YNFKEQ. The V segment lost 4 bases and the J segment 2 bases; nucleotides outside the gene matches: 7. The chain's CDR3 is CASSLQGARAGNTIYF. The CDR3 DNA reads TGTGCCAGCAGCCTTCAGGGGGCGCGGGCTGGAAACACCATATATTTT.

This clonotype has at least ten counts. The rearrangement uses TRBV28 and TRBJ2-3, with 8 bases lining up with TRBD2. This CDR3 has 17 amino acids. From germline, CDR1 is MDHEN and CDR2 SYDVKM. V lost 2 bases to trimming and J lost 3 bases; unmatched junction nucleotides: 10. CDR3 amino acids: CASSLMIRGRKTDTQYF. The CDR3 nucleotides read TGTGCCAGCAGTTTAATGATTCGCGGGAGGAAAACAGATACGCAGTATTTT.

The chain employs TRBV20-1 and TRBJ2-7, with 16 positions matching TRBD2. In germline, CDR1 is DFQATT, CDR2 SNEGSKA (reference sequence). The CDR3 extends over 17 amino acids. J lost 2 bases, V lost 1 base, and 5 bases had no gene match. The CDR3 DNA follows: TGCAGTGCTAGAGGGGGGACTAGCGGGAGGGGGGCCTACGAGCAGTACTTC. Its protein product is CSARGGTSGRGAYEQYF.

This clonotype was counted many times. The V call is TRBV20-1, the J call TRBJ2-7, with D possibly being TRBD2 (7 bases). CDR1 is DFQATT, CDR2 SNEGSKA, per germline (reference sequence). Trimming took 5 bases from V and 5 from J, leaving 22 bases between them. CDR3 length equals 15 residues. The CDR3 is CSAGRGGGSGNEQYF. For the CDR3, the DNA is TGCAGTGCTGGAAGGGGGGGCGGGAGTGGGAACGAGCAGTACTTC.

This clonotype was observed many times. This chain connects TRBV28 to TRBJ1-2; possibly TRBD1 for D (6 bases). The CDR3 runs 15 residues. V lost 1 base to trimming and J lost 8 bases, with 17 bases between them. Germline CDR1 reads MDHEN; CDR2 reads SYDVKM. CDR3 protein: CASSLYRRDKDGYTF. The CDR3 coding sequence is TGTGCCAGCAGTTTATACCGAAGGGACAAAGACGGCTACACCTTC.

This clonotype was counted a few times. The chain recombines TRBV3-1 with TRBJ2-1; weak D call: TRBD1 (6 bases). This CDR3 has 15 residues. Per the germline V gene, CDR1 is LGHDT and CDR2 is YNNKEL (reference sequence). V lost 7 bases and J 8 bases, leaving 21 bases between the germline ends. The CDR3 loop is CASTLVTGSVYEQFF. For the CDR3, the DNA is TGTGCCAGCACCCTCGTAACAGGGTCAGTCTATGAGCAGTTCTTC.

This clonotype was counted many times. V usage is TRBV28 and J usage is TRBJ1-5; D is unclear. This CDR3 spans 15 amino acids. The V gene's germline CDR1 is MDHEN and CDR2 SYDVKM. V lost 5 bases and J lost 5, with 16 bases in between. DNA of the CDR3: TGTGCCAGCAGTCGCCGGGCCGCCCCCGATCAGCCCCAGCATTTT. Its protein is CASSRRAAPDQPQHF.

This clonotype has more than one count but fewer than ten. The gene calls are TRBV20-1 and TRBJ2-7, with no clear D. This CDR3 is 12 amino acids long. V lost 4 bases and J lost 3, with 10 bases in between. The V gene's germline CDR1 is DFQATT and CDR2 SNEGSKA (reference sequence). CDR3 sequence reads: CSAIWVSYEQYF. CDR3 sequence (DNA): TGCAGTGCTATTTGGGTGAGCTACGAGCAGTACTTC.

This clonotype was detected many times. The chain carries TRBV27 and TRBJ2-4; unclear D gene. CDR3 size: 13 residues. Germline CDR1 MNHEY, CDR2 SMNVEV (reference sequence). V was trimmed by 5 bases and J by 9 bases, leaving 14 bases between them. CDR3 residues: CASSPYEVGIQYF. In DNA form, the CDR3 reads TGTGCCAGCAGTCCCTACGAGGTGGGCATTCAGTACTTC.

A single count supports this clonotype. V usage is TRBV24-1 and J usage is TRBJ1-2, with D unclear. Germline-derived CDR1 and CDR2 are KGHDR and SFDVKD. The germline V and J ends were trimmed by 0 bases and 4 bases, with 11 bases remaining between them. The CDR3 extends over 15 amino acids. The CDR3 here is CATSDLREGIYGYTF. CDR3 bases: TGTGCCACCAGTGATTTGCGGGAAGGGATCTATGGCTACACCTTC.

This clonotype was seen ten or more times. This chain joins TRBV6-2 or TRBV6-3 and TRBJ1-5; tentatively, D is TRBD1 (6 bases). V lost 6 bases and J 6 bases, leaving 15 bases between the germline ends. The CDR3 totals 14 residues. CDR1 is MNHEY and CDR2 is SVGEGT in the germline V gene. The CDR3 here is CASRERTAGQPQHF. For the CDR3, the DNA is TGTGCCAGCAGGGAGAGGACAGCCGGTCAGCCCCAGCATTTT.

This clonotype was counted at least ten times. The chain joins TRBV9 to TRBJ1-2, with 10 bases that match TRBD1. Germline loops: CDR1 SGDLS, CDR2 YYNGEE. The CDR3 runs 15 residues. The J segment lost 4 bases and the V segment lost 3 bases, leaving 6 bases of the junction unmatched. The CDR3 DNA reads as TGTGCCAGCAGCGGACCCGGGACAGGGGTCTATGGCTACACCTTC. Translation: CASSGPGTGVYGYTF. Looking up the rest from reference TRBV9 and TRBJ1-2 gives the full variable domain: DSGVTQTPKHLITATGQRVTLRCSPRSGDLSVYWYQQSLDQGLQFLIQYYNGEERAKGNILERFSAQQFPDLHSELNLSSLELGDSALYFCASSGPGTGVYGYTFGSGTRLTVV.

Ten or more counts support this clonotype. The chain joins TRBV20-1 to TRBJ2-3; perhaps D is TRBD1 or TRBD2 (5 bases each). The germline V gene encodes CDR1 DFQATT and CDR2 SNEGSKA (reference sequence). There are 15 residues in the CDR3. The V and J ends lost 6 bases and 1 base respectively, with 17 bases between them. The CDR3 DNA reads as TGCAGTGCCCGCCGGGGCAACGGCGGCACAGATACGCAGTATTTT. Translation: CSARRGNGGTDTQYF.

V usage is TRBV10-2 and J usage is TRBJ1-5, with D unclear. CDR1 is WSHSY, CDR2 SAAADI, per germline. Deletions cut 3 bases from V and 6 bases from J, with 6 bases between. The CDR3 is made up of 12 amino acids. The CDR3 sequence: CASSEGIQPQHF. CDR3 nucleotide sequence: TGCGCCAGCAGTGAAGGGATTCAGCCCCAGCATTTT.

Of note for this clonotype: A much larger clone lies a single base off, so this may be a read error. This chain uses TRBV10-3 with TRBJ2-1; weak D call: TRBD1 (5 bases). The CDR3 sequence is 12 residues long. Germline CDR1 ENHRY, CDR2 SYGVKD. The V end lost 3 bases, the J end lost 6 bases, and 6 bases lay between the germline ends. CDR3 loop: CAISDQGNEQFF. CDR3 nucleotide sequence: TGTGCCATCAGTGACCAGGGCAATGAGCAGTTCTTC.

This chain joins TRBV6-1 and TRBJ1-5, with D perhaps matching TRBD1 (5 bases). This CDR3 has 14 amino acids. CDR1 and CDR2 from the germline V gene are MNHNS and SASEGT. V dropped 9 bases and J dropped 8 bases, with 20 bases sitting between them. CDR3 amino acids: CASKPRGLEEPQHF. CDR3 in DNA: TGTGCCAGTAAACCGCGGGGACTTGAGGAGCCCCAGCATTTT.

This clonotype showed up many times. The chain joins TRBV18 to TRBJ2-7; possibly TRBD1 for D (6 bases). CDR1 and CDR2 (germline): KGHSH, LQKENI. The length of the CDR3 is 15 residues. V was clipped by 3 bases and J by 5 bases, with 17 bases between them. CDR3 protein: CASSPNRAAADEQYF. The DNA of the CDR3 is TGTGCCAGCTCACCCAACAGGGCGGCAGCGGACGAGCAGTACTTC.

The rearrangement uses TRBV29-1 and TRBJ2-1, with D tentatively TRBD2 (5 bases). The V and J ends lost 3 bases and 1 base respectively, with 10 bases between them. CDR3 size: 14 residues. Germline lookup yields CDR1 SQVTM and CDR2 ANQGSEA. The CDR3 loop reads CSVDRWESYNEQFF. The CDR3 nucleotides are TGCAGCGTTGATAGGTGGGAGTCCTACAATGAGCAGTTCTTC.

The CDR3 loop reads CASSGASTDSTNEKLFF. Here the CDR3 DNA reads TGTGCCAGCAGTGGTGCATCAACAGACTCAACTAATGAAAAACTGTTTTTT. The chain combines TRBV2 with TRBJ1-4; no clear D. The germline CDR1 and CDR2 sequences are SNHLY and FYNNEI. V lost 4 bases and J lost 0, with 15 bases in between. CDR3 size: 17 residues.

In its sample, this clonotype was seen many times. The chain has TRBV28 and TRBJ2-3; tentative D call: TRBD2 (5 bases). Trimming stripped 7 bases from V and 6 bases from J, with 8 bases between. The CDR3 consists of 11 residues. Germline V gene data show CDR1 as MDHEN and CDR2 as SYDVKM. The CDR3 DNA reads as TGTGCCAGCACCGGGGAGGATACGCAGTATTTT. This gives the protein CASTGEDTQYF.

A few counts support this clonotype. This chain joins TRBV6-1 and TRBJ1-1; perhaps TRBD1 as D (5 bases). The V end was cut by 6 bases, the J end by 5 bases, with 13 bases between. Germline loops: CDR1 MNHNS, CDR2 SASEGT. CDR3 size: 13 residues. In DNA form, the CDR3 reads TGTGCCAGCAGCAGGGCTCCTTGGACTGAAGCTTTCTTT. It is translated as CASSRAPWTEAFF.